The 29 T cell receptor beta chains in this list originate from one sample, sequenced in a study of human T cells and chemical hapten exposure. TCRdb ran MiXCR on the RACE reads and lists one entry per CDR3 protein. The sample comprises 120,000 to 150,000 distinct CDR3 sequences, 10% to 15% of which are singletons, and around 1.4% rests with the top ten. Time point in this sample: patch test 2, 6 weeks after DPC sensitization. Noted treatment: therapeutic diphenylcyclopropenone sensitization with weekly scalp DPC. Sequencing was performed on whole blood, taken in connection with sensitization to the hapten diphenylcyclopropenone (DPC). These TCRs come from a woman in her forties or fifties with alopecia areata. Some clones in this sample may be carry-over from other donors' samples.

The CDR3 nucleotides read TGTGCCAGCAGCCAAGACCTCACAGATCAGCCCCAGCATTTT. Translating gives CASSQDLTDQPQHF. The chain combines TRBV4-2 with TRBJ1-5; D unclear. Germline V gene sequence: CDR1 LGHNA, CDR2 YNFKEQ. The V and J ends lost 0 bases and 5 bases respectively, with 8 bases between them. The CDR3 is 14 amino acids.

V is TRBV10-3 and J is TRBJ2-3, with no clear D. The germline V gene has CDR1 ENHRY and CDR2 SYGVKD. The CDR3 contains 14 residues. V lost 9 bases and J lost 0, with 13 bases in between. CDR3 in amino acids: CAMSVQSSTDTQYF. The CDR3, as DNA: TGTGCCATGTCCGTGCAATCTAGCACAGATACGCAGTATTTT.

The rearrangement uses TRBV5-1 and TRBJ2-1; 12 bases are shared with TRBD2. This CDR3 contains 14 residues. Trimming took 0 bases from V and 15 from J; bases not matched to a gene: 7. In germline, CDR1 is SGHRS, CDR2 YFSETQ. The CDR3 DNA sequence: TGCGCCAGCAGCTTGGACCTAGCGGGAGGGCCGGGGTTCTTC. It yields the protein CASSLDLAGGPGFF. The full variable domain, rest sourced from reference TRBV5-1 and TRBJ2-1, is KAGVTQTPRYLIKTRGQQVTLSCSPISGHRSVSWYQQTPGQGLQFLFEYFSETQRNKGNFPGRFSGRQFSNSRSEMNVSTLELGDSALYLCASSLDLAGGPGFFGPGTRLTVL.

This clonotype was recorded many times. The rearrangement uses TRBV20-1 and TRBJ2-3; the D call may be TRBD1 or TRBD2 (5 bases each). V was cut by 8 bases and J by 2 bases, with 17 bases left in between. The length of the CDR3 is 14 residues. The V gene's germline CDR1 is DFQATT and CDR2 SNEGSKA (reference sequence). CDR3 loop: CSSLPGRPTDTQYF. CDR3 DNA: TGCAGTTCCCTACCAGGGAGACCCACAGATACGCAGTATTTT.

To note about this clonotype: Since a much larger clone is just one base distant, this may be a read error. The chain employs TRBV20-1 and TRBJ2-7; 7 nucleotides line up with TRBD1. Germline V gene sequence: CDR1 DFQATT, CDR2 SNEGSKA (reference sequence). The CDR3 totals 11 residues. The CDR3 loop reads CSANRGYERYF. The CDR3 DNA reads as TGCAGTGCTAACAGGGGATACGAGCGGTACTTC.

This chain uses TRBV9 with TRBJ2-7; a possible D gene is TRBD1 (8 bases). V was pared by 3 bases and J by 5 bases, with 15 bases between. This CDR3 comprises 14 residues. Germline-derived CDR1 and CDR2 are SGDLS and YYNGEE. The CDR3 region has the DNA TGTGCCAGCAGCGAGCGGGACAGGACGGACGAGCAGTACTTC. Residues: CASSERDRTDEQYF.

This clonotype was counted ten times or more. The CDR3 coding sequence is TGTGCCAGCAGTCTCCGACTAGCGGCCGGGGGTGAGCAGTTCTTC. This translates into CASSLRLAAGGEQFF. V gene TRBV27 combines with J gene TRBJ2-1; the match to TRBD2 covers 9 bases. The CDR3 has 15 residues. CDR1 MNHEY and CDR2 SMNVEV come from the germline V gene (reference sequence). V was pared by 5 bases and J by 9 bases, with 11 bases of the junction left unmatched.

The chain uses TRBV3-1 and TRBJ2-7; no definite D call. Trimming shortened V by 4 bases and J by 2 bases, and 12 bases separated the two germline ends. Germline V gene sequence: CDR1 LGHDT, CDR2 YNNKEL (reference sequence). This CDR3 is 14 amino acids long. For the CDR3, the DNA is TGTGCCAGCAGCCCCTTTGGGCAGGCCTACGAGCAGTACTTC. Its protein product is CASSPFGQAYEQYF.

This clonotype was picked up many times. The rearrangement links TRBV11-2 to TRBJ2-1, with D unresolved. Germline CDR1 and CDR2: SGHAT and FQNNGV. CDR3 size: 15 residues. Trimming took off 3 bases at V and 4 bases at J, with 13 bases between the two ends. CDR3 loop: CASSFALGRYNEQFF. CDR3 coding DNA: TGTGCCAGCAGCTTTGCCCTGGGTAGGTACAATGAGCAGTTCTTC.

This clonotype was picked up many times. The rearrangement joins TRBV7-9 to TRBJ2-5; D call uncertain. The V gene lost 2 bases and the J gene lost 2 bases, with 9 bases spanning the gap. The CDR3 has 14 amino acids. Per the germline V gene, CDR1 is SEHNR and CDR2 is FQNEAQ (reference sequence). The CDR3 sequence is CASSLLQVQETQYF. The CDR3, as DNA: TGTGCCAGCAGCTTACTTCAGGTTCAAGAGACCCAGTACTTC.

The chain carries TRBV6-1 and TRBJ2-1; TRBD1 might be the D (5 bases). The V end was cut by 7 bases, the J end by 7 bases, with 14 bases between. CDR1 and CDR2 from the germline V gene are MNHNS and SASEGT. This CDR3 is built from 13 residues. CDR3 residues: CASKIGQKNEQFF. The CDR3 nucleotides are TGTGCCAGCAAAATTGGACAAAAAAATGAGCAGTTCTTC.

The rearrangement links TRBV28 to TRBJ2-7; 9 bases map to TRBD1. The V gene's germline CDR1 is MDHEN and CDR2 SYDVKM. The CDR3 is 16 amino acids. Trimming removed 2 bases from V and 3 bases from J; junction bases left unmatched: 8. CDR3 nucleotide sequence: TGTGCCAGCAGTTTAGCCACAGGGGGCAACCACTACGAGCAGTACTTC. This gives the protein CASSLATGGNHYEQYF.

For the CDR3, the DNA is TGTGCCAGCAGTTCGCAGGCTAGCGTAGATACGCAGTATTTT. This codes for CASSSQASVDTQYF. The chain recombines TRBV7-2 with TRBJ2-3; tentative D call: TRBD2 (6 bases). V lost 6 bases, J lost 5 bases, and 15 bases lay in between. The germline CDR1 and CDR2 sequences are SGHTA and FQGNSA. The CDR3 has 14 residues.

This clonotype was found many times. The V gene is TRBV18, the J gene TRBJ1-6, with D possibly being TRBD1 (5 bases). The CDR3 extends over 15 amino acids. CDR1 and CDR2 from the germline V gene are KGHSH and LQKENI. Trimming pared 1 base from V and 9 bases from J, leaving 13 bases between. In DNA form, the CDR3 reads TGTGCCAGCTCACCACAGGGGTGGGCGAGTTCACCCCTCCACTTT. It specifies CASSPQGWASSPLHF.

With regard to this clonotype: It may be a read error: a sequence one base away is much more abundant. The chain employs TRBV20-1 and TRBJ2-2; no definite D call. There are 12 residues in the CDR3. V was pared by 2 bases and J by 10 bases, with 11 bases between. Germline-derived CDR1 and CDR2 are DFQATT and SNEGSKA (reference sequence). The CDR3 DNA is TGCAGTGCTAGAAGTTTGTCCGAGGAGCTGTTTTTT. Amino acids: CSARSLSEELFF.

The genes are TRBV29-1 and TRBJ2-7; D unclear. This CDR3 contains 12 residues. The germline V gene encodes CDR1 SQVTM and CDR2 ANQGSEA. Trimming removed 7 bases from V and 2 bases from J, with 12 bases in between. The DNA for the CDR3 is TGCAGCGCCGTGACAAATCCCTACGAGCAGTACTTC. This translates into CSAVTNPYEQYF.

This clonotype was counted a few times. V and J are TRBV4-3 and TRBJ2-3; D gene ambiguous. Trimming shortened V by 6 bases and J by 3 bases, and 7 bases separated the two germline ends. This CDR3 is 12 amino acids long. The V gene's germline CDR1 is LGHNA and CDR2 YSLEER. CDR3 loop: CASSRQTDTQYF. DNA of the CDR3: TGCGCCAGCAGTCGACAAACAGATACGCAGTATTTT.

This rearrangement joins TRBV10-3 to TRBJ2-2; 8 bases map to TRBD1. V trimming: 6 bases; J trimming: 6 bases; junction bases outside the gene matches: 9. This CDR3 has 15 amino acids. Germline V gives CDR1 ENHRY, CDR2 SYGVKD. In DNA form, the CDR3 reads TGTGCCATCAGCGCTCCACGACAGGGGCCCGGGGAGCTGTTTTTT. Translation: CAISAPRQGPGELFF.

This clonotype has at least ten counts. The CDR3 sequence: CSAKVGGRALETQYF. The CDR3 nucleotides are TGCAGTGCTAAAGTAGGCGGGAGGGCGCTAGAGACCCAGTACTTC. This chain connects TRBV20-1 to TRBJ2-5, with 9 positions matching TRBD2. The germline V gene encodes CDR1 DFQATT and CDR2 SNEGSKA (reference sequence). This CDR3 comprises 15 residues. With V trimmed by 4 bases and J by 4 bases, 10 bases remained unmatched.

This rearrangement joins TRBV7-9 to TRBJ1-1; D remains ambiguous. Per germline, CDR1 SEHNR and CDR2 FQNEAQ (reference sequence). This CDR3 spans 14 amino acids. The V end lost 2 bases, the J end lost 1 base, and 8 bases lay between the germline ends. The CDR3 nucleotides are TGTGCCAGCAGCTTATATGATACGAACACTGAAGCTTTCTTT. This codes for CASSLYDTNTEAFF.

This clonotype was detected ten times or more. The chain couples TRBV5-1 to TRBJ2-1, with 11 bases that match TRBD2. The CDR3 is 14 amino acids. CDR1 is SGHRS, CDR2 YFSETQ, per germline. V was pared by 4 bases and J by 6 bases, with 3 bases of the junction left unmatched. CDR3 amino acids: CASSPLAGGNEQFF. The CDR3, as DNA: TGCGCCAGCAGCCCCCTAGCGGGAGGCAATGAGCAGTTCTTC.

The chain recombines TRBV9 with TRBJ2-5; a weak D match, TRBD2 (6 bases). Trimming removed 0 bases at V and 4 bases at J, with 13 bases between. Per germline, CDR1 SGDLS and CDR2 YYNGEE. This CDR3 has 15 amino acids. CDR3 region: CASSVVQGGGETQYF. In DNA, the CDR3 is TGTGCCAGCAGCGTAGTCCAGGGAGGTGGAGAGACCCAGTACTTC.

The CDR3 sequence: CASSLLPSGSLGDTQYF. The DNA for the CDR3 is TGTGCCAGCAGCTTACTTCCTAGCGGGAGTTTGGGAGATACGCAGTATTTT. This chain connects TRBV7-3 to TRBJ2-3; TRBD2 matches 10 bases. Germline CDR1 and CDR2: SGHTA and FQGTGA. This CDR3 is built from 17 residues. V was clipped by 2 bases and J by 5 bases; unmatched bases: 10.

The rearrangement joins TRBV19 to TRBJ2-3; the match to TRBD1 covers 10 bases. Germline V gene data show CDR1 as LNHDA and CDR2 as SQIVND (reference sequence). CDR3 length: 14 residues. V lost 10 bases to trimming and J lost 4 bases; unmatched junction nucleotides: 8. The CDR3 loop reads CATHGTGEPDTQYF. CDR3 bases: TGTGCCACCCACGGGACAGGGGAGCCAGATACGCAGTATTTT.

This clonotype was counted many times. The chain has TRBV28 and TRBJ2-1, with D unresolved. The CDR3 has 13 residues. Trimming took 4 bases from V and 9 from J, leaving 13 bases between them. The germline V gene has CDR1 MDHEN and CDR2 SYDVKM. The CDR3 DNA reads TGTGCCAGCAGTTGGGCAAAGCGAGGTGAGCAGTTCTTC. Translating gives CASSWAKRGEQFF.

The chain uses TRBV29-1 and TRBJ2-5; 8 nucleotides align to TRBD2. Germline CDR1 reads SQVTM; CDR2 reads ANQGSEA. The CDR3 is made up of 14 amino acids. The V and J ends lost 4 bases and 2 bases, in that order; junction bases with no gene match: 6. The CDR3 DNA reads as TGCAGCGTTGGAAGCGGGAGTGGTCAAGAGACCCAGTACTTC. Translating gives CSVGSGSGQETQYF.

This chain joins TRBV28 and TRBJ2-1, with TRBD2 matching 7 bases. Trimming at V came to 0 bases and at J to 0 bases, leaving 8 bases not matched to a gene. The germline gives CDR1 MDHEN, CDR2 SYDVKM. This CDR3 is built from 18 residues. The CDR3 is CASSLWVTSSDSYNEQFF. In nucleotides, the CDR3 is TGTGCCAGCAGTTTATGGGTGACTAGCAGCGACTCCTACAATGAGCAGTTCTTC.

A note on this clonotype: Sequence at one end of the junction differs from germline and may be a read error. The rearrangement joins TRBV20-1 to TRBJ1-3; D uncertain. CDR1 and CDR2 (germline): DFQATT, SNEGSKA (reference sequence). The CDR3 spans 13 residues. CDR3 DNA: TGCAGTGCTAGAGACAGCTCTGAAAACACCATATATTTT. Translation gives CSARDSSENTIYF.

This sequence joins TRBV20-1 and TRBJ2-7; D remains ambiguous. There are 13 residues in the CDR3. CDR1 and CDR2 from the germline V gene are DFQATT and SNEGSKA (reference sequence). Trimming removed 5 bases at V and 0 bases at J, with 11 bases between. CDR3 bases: TGCAGTGCTCTGGCCTCGAGCTCCTACGAGCAGTACTTC. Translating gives CSALASSSYEQYF.